Listed here are 20 T cell receptor beta chains from one sample, sequenced in a study of cytomegalovirus exposure and HLA in healthy donors. Vbeta (60) and Jbeta (13) primers were used in the PCR. Method: immunoSEQ multiplex PCR; TCRdb's copy keeps in-frame clones and lacks some. The sample spans about 48,000 clones; the ten largest clones claim around 5.6%. Material: PBMCs. These receptors all come from a male donor in good health and CMV-seropositive.

This sequence joins TRBV30 and TRBJ1-2; D ambiguous. Germline-derived CDR1 and CDR2 are GTSNPN and SVGIG (reference sequence). V was shortened by 5 bases and J by 0 bases, with 13 bases between the two germline ends. There are 14 residues in the CDR3. In DNA, the CDR3 is TGTGCCTGGCAACGTGAGCGAGCTAACTATGGCTACACCTTC. Protein product: CAWQRERANYGYTF.

J is TRBJ2-2 and V is TRBV28; TRBD1 agrees at 11 bases. Trimming removed 7 bases from V and 3 bases from J; junction bases left unmatched: 4. Germline V gene sequence: CDR1 MDHEN, CDR2 SYDVKM. The CDR3 spans 15 residues. The CDR3 DNA sequence: TGTGCCAGCACCGAGGACAGGGGGCACACCGGGGAGCTGTTTTTT. It translates to CASTEDRGHTGELFF.

V usage is TRBV9 and J usage is TRBJ2-2, with TRBD2 as a possible D gene (5 bases). The CDR3 spans 13 residues. Germline V lookup: CDR1 SGDLS, CDR2 YYNGEE. V was pared by 1 base and J by 9 bases, with 10 bases between. The chain's CDR3 is CASSVFFGRELFF. In nucleotides, the CDR3 is TGTGCCAGCAGCGTATTCTTCGGGAGGGAGCTGTTTTTT.

This chain uses TRBV11-2 with TRBJ2-7, with TRBD1 matching 11 bases. After removal of 5 bases from V and 2 bases from J, the junction contained 5 bases not matched to a gene. The CDR3 is made up of 15 amino acids. CDR1 SGHAT and CDR2 FQNNGV come from the germline V gene. The CDR3 loop is CASSHGTGGAYEQYF. CDR3 DNA sequence: TGTGCCAGCAGCCACGGGACAGGGGGGGCCTACGAGCAGTACTTC.

This sequence joins TRBV2 and TRBJ1-6, with 12 nucleotides matching TRBD1. The CDR3 runs 15 residues. Unmatched junction bases numbered 1, after V lost 4 bases and J lost 6 bases. Germline V CDR1 and CDR2: SNHLY, FYNNEI. CDR3 loop: CASSGDRGLNSPLHF. The CDR3 DNA reads TGTGCCAGCAGTGGGGACAGGGGGCTTAATTCACCCCTCCACTTT.

The rearrangement joins TRBV9 to TRBJ2-6, with D tentatively TRBD2 (5 bases). The CDR3 has 15 residues. The V and J ends lost 3 bases and 2 bases respectively, with 9 bases between them. The V gene's germline CDR1 is SGDLS and CDR2 YYNGEE. CDR3 residues: CASSALGAGANVLTF. The CDR3 DNA reads as TGTGCCAGCAGCGCGCTCGGGGCTGGGGCCAACGTCCTGACTTTC.

The chain employs TRBV7-2 and TRBJ2-5, with 8 bases lining up with TRBD1. V gave up 0 bases and J gave up 4 bases; unmatched junction bases: 7. Looked up from germline, CDR1 is SGHTA and CDR2 is FQGNSA. The CDR3 runs to 16 residues. The CDR3 loop reads CASSLAPAGGRETQYF. The CDR3 bases are TGTGCCAGCAGCTTAGCGCCGGCAGGGGGCCGAGAGACCCAGTACTTC.

The CDR3 here is CASSAPGDLLNTEAFF. CDR3 bases: TGCGCCAGCAGCGCCCCGGGGGACCTTTTGAACACTGAAGCTTTCTTT. The J gene is TRBJ1-1, the V gene TRBV5-1; D possibly corresponds to TRBD1 (5 bases). Germline CDR1 SGHRS, CDR2 YFSETQ. V was pared by 4 bases and J by 0 bases, with 16 bases between. This CDR3 comprises 16 residues. Using reference TRBV5-1 and TRBJ1-1 for the parts outside the CDR3, the full variable domain is KAGVTQTPRYLIKTRGQQVTLSCSPISGHRSVSWYQQTPGQGLQFLFEYFSETQRNKGNFPGRFSGRQFSNSRSEMNVSTLELGDSALYLCASSAPGDLLNTEAFFGQGTRLTVV.

V usage is TRBV7-9 and J usage is TRBJ1-4; D ambiguous. The V and J ends lost 8 bases and 8 bases respectively, with 15 bases between them. The CDR3 has 13 amino acids. Looked up from germline, CDR1 is SEHNR and CDR2 is FQNEAQ (reference sequence). CDR3 bases: TGTGCCAGCGCCCGGGGTGTTGGAGAAAAACTGTTTTTT. Amino acids: CASARGVGEKLFF.

V and J are TRBV27 and TRBJ2-6, with D possibly TRBD1 on 5 matching bases. This CDR3 spans 19 amino acids. Germline loops: CDR1 MNHEY, CDR2 SMNVEV (reference sequence). Between the trimmed V and J ends, which lost 4 bases and 0 bases, there was a span of 19 bases. The CDR3 sequence: CASSSGWAGMYSGANVLTF. The CDR3 DNA reads as TGTGCCAGCAGTTCCGGATGGGCAGGGATGTACTCTGGGGCCAACGTCCTGACTTTC.

V is TRBV7-9 and J is TRBJ1-1, with D uncertain. Germline CDR1 SEHNR, CDR2 FQNEAQ (reference sequence). This CDR3 region has 14 residues. V dropped 4 bases and J dropped 7 bases, with 16 bases sitting between them. The CDR3 sequence: CASSYTSGFIEAFF. In DNA form, the CDR3 reads TGTGCCAGCAGCTATACATCGGGTTTCATTGAAGCTTTCTTT.

The chain links TRBV5-1 to TRBJ1-1; D is uncertain. V shed 2 bases and J shed 2 bases, with 13 bases lying between them. The CDR3 has 15 residues. CDR1 is SGHRS, CDR2 YFSETQ, per germline. The CDR3 sequence is CASSFRLGINTEAFF. DNA for the CDR3: TGCGCCAGCAGCTTCCGCCTCGGGATCAACACTGAAGCTTTCTTT. Combining the CDR3 with reference TRBV5-1 and TRBJ1-1 gives the whole variable domain KAGVTQTPRYLIKTRGQQVTLSCSPISGHRSVSWYQQTPGQGLQFLFEYFSETQRNKGNFPGRFSGRQFSNSRSEMNVSTLELGDSALYLCASSFRLGINTEAFFGQGTRLTVV.

The chain has TRBV9 and TRBJ1-4; D not resolved. The germline V and J ends were trimmed by 1 base and 10 bases, with 14 bases remaining between them. The germline gives CDR1 SGDLS, CDR2 YYNGEE. This CDR3 has 14 residues. CDR3 region: CASSVRSQEGKLFF. CDR3 nucleotides: TGTGCCAGCAGCGTAAGGTCTCAGGAGGGAAAACTGTTTTTT.

The V call is TRBV27, the J call TRBJ1-5, with 7 bases that match TRBD1. After removal of 4 bases from V and 2 bases from J, the junction contained 8 bases not matched to a gene. CDR1 and CDR2 from the germline V gene are MNHEY and SMNVEV (reference sequence). The CDR3 runs to 16 residues. CDR3 residues: CASSSEQGMGNQPQHF. The CDR3 bases are TGTGCCAGCAGTTCGGAACAGGGGATGGGCAATCAGCCCCAGCATTTT.

V and J are TRBV5-1 and TRBJ2-7; D perhaps matches TRBD1 (6 bases). Trimming took 4 bases from V and 0 from J, leaving 20 bases between them. The germline V gene has CDR1 SGHRS and CDR2 YFSETQ. The CDR3 has 17 residues. DNA for the CDR3: TGCGCCAGCAGCGGGGACATCTCGAAGGCCCTCTCCTACGAGCAGTACTTC. This codes for CASSGDISKALSYEQYF.

The gene calls are TRBV28 and TRBJ2-1, with TRBD2 matching 14 bases. The junction had 7 bases not matched to a gene; V was cut back by 3 bases and J by 0 bases. This CDR3 has 19 residues. The germline CDR1 and CDR2 sequences are MDHEN and SYDVKM. Here the CDR3 DNA reads TGTGCCAGCAGTTTCCTTTGGACTAGCGGGGGGAGCTCCTACAATGAGCAGTTCTTC. Its protein product is CASSFLWTSGGSSYNEQFF.

V usage is TRBV14 and J usage is TRBJ2-7, with TRBD1 matching 8 bases. The CDR3 covers 15 residues. CDR1 SGHDN and CDR2 FVKESK come from the germline V gene. V lost 3 bases, J lost 1 base, and 5 bases stayed unmatched. CDR3 amino acids: CASSHLTGASYEQYF. For the CDR3, the DNA is TGTGCCAGCAGCCACCTGACAGGGGCTTCCTACGAGCAGTACTTC.

The V gene is TRBV9, the J gene TRBJ2-5, with D maybe TRBD2 (6 bases). The CDR3 runs 18 residues. The germline V gene encodes CDR1 SGDLS and CDR2 YYNGEE. Trimming shortened V by 0 bases and J by 1 base, and 19 bases separated the two germline ends. CDR3 sequence: CASSVVPVAGSLQETQYF. CDR3 sequence (DNA): TGTGCCAGCAGCGTAGTTCCGGTGGCGGGGAGCCTCCAAGAGACCCAGTACTTC.

The rearrangement joins TRBV4-2 to TRBJ1-6; no definite D call. V lost 0 bases and J 6 bases, leaving 3 bases between the germline ends. Germline V gene lookup returns CDR1 LGHNA and CDR2 YNFKEQ. This CDR3 is 13 amino acids long. The CDR3 DNA reads as TGTGCCAGCAGCCAAGACAGTAATTCACCCCTCCACTTT. Translating it yields CASSQDSNSPLHF.

The chain combines TRBV6-5 with TRBJ2-1, with D possibly TRBD2 on 5 matching bases. V was clipped by 0 bases and J by 4 bases, with 10 bases between them. Looked up from germline, CDR1 is MNHEY and CDR2 is SVGAGI. The CDR3 runs to 15 residues. CDR3 sequence: CASSYSAGLYNEQFF. DNA for the CDR3: TGTGCCAGCAGTTACTCTGCCGGACTGTACAATGAGCAGTTCTTC.